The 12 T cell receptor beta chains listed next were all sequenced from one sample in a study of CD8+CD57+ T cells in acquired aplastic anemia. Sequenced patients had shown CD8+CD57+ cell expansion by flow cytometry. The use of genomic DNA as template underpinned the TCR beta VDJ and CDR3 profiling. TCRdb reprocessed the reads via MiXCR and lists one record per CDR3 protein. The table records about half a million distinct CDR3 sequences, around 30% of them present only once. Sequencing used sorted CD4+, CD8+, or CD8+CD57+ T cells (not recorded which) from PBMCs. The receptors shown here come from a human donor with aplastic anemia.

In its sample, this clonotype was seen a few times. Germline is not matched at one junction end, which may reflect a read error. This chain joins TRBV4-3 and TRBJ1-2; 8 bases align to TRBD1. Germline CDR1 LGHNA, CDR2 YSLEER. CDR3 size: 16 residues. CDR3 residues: CASTQEAGQAAYGYTF. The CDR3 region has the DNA TGCGCCAGCACCCAAGAAGCGGGACAGGCAGCCTATGGCTACACCTTC.

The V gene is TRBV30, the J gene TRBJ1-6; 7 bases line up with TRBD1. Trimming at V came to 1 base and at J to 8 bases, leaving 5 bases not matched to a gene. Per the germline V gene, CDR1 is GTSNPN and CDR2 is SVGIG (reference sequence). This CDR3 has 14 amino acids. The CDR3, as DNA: TGTGCCTGGAGTGCGCAGGGGGAGTATTCACCCCTCCACTTT. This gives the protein CAWSAQGEYSPLHF.

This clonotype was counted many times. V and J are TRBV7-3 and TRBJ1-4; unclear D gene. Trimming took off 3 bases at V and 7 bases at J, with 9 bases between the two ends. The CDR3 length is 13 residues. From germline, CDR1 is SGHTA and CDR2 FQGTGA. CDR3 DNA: TGTGCCAGCAGCTTGAGGTGGGGTGAAAAACTGTTTTTT. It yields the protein CASSLRWGEKLFF.

The CDR3 DNA reads TGTGCCAGCAGGAAGCCGGGACAGCCGGGCACTGAAGCTTTCTTT. This sequence encodes CASRKPGQPGTEAFF. This rearrangement joins TRBV2 to TRBJ1-1, with 7 bases matching TRBD1. Germline trimming cut 6 bases from V and 4 bases from J; bases unmatched to any gene: 11. CDR1 SNHLY and CDR2 FYNNEI come from the germline V gene. This CDR3 region has 15 residues.

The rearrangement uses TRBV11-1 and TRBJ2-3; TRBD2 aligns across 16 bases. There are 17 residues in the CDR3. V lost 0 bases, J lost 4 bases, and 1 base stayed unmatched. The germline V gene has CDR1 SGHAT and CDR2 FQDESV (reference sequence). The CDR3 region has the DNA TGTGCCAGCAGCTTAGCGGGACTAGCGGGAGGGTCAGATACGCAGTATTTT. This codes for CASSLAGLAGGSDTQYF.

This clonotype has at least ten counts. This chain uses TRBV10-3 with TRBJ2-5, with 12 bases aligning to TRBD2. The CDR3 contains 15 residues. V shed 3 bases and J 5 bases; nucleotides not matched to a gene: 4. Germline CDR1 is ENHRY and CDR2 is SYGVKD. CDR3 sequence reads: CAISDLAGGTETQYF. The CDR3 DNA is TGTGCCATCAGTGACCTAGCGGGAGGGACTGAGACCCAGTACTTC.

This CDR3 reads CASSLSSGKSDTQYF. The CDR3 nucleotides are TGTGCCAGCAGCTTATCTAGCGGGAAGTCAGATACGCAGTATTTT. The J gene is TRBJ2-3, the V gene TRBV7-3; 9 nucleotides line up with TRBD2. CDR1 is SGHTA and CDR2 is FQGTGA in the germline V gene. J gave up 4 bases and V 2 bases, and 4 bases lay outside the gene matches. This CDR3 spans 15 amino acids.

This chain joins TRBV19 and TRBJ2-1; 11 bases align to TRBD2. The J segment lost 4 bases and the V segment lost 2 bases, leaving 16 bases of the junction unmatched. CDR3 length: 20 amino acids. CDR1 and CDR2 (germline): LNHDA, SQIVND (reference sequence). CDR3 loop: CASSITSASGRTSHYNEQFF. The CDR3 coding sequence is TGTGCCAGTAGTATAACGTCGGCTAGCGGGAGGACCAGCCATTACAATGAGCAGTTCTTC.

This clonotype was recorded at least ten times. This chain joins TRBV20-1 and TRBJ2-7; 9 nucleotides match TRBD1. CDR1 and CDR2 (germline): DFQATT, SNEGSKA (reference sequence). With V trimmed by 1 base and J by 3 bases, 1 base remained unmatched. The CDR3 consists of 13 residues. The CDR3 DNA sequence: TGCAGTGCTAGAGGGGACAGGGACTACGAGCAGTACTTC. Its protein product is CSARGDRDYEQYF.

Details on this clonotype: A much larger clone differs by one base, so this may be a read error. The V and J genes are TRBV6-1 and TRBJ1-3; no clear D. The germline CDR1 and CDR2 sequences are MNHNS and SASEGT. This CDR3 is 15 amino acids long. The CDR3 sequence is CASSLRPSSGDTIYF. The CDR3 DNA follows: TGTGCCAGCAGTCTCCGACCGAGCTCTGGAGACACCATATATTTT.

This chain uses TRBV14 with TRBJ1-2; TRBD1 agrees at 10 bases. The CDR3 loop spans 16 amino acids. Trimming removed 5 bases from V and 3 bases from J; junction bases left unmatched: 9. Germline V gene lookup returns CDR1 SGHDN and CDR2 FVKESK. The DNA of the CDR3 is TGTGCCAGCAGCGCTGTGTCCGGGACAGGGGACTATGGCTACACCTTC. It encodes CASSAVSGTGDYGYTF.

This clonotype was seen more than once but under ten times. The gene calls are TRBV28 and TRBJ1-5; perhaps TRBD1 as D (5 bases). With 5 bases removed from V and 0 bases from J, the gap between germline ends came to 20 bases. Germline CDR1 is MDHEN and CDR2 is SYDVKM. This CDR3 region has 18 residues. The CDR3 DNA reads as TGTGCCAGCAGTCCACCCGGGACCTGGACTTATAGCAATCAGCCCCAGCATTTT. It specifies CASSPPGTWTYSNQPQHF.